The T cell receptor beta chain under discussion was sequenced for a study of T-cell memory formation after mild COVID-19. Study observations and caveats: Pre-infection memory showed some responding clones, and this suggested that cross-reactive memory joined. Mainly in CM and EM were contracting CD4+ clones; CD8+ were in EMRA.

Constant-segment primers and 5'RACE yielded cDNA libraries for TCR alpha and TCR beta, each carrying sample barcodes and UMIs. Via MiXCR, TCRdb re-called the 5' RACE reads, giving one row per CDR3 protein. In the table there are about 58,000 distinct CDR3 sequences, about 27% of which are singletons. The germline V gene has CDR1 LNHDA and CDR2 SQIVND (reference sequence). The CDR3 consists of 13 residues. V shed 7 bases, J shed 7 bases, and the junction held 6 bases outside the gene matches. As regards this clonotype: Its matching antigen is unknown.

This rearrangement joins TRBV19 to TRBJ2-4, with TRBD2 identical over 8 bases. The sample comprised PBMCs or a T cell subset sorted from them (not recorded which). The sequence was collected from a man between 18 and 29 years old who had mild COVID-19 (a few samples of this study predate the infection). Cell type and time point are not known. The CDR3 DNA reads TGTGCCAGTATAGCGGGGAATGAGAACATTCAGTACTTC. Amino acid sequence: CASIAGNENIQYF.